These T cell receptor beta chains were read from a single sample in a study of long-term antiretroviral therapy in people with HIV. The assay was immunoSEQ multiplex PCR, and TCRdb's table has in-frame clones only and misses some. The table lists roughly 28,000 clones, 70% to 90% of them singletons. The sequenced sample was unsorted PBMCs, obtained 1.8 years after starting antiretroviral therapy. The receptors shown here come from a young woman with HIV. CDR3s include the opening cysteine and the closing phenylalanine or tryptophan. The D gene is left open where the match is weak. Some rows mark clone size as missing; the rest say once, few, many or name a class of expanded clone.

TRBJ1-1 | NA | TRBV7-3 | NA | CASSLSRVMNTEAFF | TGTGCCAGCAGCTTAAGTAGGGTGATGAACACTGAAGCTTTCTTT
TRBJ1-2 | NA | TRBV27 | TRBD1 | CASSPQGDDYGYTF | TGTGCCAGCAGCCCTCAGGGGGATGACTATGGCTACACCTTC
TRBJ1-4 | NA | TRBV15 | NA | CATRVQRGGEKLFF | TGTGCCACCAGAGTCCAGAGGGGAGGTGAAAAACTGTTTTTT
TRBJ2-5 | NA | TRBV7-2 | TRBD1 | CASSPTGALYQETQYF | TGTGCCAGCAGCCCAACAGGGGCTTTGTACCAAGAGACCCAGTACTTC
TRBJ1-5 | NA | TRBV7-2 | NA | CASSLGQAGGPQHF | TGTGCCAGCAGCTTAGGGCAGGCCGGTGGGCCCCAGCATTTT
TRBJ2-2 | NA | TRBV7-6 | TRBD2 | CASSFSGRDNTGELFF | TGTGCCAGCAGCTTTAGCGGGAGGGATAACACCGGGGAGCTGTTTTTT
TRBJ2-7 | once | TRBV11-2 | NA | CASSLRDFQTYEQYF | TGTGCCAGCAGCTTGCGGGATTTTCAAACCTACGAGCAGTACTTC
TRBJ2-7 | NA | TRBV27 | NA | CASRLHRDAFYEQYF | TGTGCCAGCAGACTCCACCGGGACGCGTTTTACGAGCAGTACTTC
TRBJ1-2 | NA | TRBV7-9 | NA | CASSPSSGSSYGYTF | TGTGCCAGCAGCCCGTCATCTGGGAGCAGCTATGGCTACACCTTC
TRBJ1-5 | NA | TRBV5-5 | NA | CASSSSLRGTTKGSNQPQHF | TGTGCCAGCAGCTCCTCCCTGCGTGGGACAACCAAAGGCAGCAATCAGCCCCAGCATTTT
TRBJ1-1 | NA | TRBV11-2 | NA | CASSLARASEAFF | TGTGCCAGCAGCTTAGCTCGCGCGTCTGAAGCTTTCTTT
TRBJ2-1 | once | TRBV10-3 | TRBD2 | CAIRIAGDNNEQFF | TGTGCCATCAGGATAGCGGGAGACAACAATGAGCAGTTCTTC
TRBJ1-5 | NA | TRBV19 | NA | CASRNNQGNNQPQHF | TGTGCCAGTAGAAATAATCAGGGGAACAATCAGCCCCAGCATTTT
TRBJ2-5 | NA | TRBV5-6 | TRBD1 | CASLGQPQVRTQYF | TGTGCCAGCTTGGGACAGCCACAGGTCCGGACCCAGTACTTC
TRBJ2-7 | NA | TRBV4-3 | NA | CASSQGRRAREQYF | TGCGCCAGCAGCCAAGGTAGGAGGGCACGGGAGCAGTACTTC
TRBJ2-7 | NA | TRBV6-4 | NA | CASSDSRQGRGNSYEQYF | TGTGCCAGCAGTGACTCGAGGCAGGGTCGAGGGAACTCCTACGAGCAGTACTTC
TRBJ2-2 | NA | TRBV11-2 | TRBD2 | CASSSHSGPTGELFF | TGTGCCAGCAGCTCCCATAGCGGGCCCACCGGGGAGCTGTTTTTT
TRBJ2-5 | NA | TRBV28 | NA | CASRPEGETQYF | TGTGCCAGCAGGCCCGAGGGGGAGACCCAGTACTTC
TRBJ2-7 | once | TRBV13 | TRBD1 | CASSPRQGPSYEQYF | TGTGCCAGCAGCCCCCGACAGGGGCCCTCCTACGAGCAGTACTTC
TRBJ2-1 | NA | TRBV19 | TRBD1 | CASSIRDRGGNEQFF | TGTGCCAGTAGTATCCGGGACAGGGGGGGAAATGAGCAGTTCTTC
TRBJ1-5 | few | TRBV4-1 | NA | CASSHGRGNQPQHF | TGCGCCAGCAGCCATGGCAGGGGAAATCAGCCCCAGCATTTT
TRBJ2-1 | NA | TRBV9 | TRBD2 | CASSVRSGRASYNEQFF | TGTGCCAGCAGCGTAAGGAGCGGGAGGGCCTCCTACAATGAGCAGTTCTTC
TRBJ2-2 | NA | TRBV11-3 | NA | CASSWNGGHGGELFF | TGTGCCAGCAGCTGGAATGGGGGGCATGGCGGGGAGCTGTTTTTT
TRBJ2-1 | NA | TRBV6-6 | TRBD2 | CASSLAGAYNEQFF | TGTGCCAGCAGTCTAGCGGGAGCCTACAATGAGCAGTTCTTC
TRBJ1-5 | NA | TRBV4-3 | TRBD1 | CASSRSQGQGNQPQHF | TGCGCCAGCAGCCGATCACAGGGGCAGGGCAATCAGCCCCAGCATTTT
TRBJ2-7 | NA | TRBV14 | TRBD2 | CASSQVSLAGVVEQYF | TGTGCCAGCAGCCAAGTATCACTAGCGGGAGTAGTCGAGCAGTACTTC
TRBJ2-5 | NA | TRBV6-1 | NA | CASSDSWIQETQYF | TGTGCCAGCAGTGATTCCTGGATCCAAGAGACCCAGTACTTC
TRBJ2-3 | NA | TRBV18 | TRBD2 | CASSVLAGVSTDTQYF | TGTGCCAGCTCAGTACTAGCGGGGGTTTCCACAGATACGCAGTATTTT
TRBJ1-1 | NA | TRBV5-1 | NA | CASSANGNTEAFF | TGCGCCAGCAGCGCCAACGGGAACACTGAAGCTTTCTTT
TRBJ1-1 | NA | TRBV7-9 | NA | CASSSTTHRSLLIEAFF | TGTGCCAGCAGCTCCACTACGCACCGATCCCTCTTAATTGAAGCTTTCTTT
TRBJ2-7 | NA | TRBV7-2 | TRBD2 | CASSGTSGNTYEQYF | TGTGCCAGCAGTGGGACTAGCGGGAACACCTACGAGCAGTACTTC
TRBJ1-1 | NA | TRBV7-2 | NA | CASTLKFWASEAFF | TGTGCCAGCACCCTAAAGTTCTGGGCCTCCGAAGCTTTCTTT
TRBJ1-5 | NA | TRBV10-3 | NA | CAAGANQPQHF | TGTGCCGCAGGGGCGAATCAGCCCCAGCATTTT